This is a list of T cell receptor beta chains from one sample in a study of early T cells in non-severe SARS-CoV-2 infection. TCRdb fed the 5' RACE reads into MiXCR, producing one record per CDR3 protein. The data contain 25,000 to 35,000 distinct CDR3 sequences, approximately 5.2% of them singletons. The sequenced sample was whole blood. The receptor source for this set is an adult who was a healthcare worker with PCR-confirmed SARS-CoV-2 infection or an uninfected control (not recorded which). Each CDR3 is given with its conserved first and last residue. D genes are given only for firm matches. Clone size appears in some rows only: once, few, many, or a class for an expanded clone.

j_call	clone_size	v_call	d_call	cdr3_aa	cdr3_nt
TRBJ2-4	many	TRBV20-1	.	CSASLPLAAKNIQYF	TGCAGTGCTTCCCTACCTTTAGCGGCCAAAAACATTCAGTACTTC
TRBJ1-3	few	TRBV5-1	TRBD1	CASSLGQGNGNTIYF	TGCGCCAGCAGCTTGGGACAGGGCAACGGAAACACCATATATTTT
TRBJ2-1	many	TRBV4-3	.	CASSPGLTNEQFF	TGCGCCAGCAGCCCCGGGCTTACCAATGAGCAGTTCTTC
TRBJ2-5	many	TRBV5-1	.	CASRNTAETQYF	TGCGCCAGCAGGAATACTGCAGAGACCCAGTACTTC
TRBJ1-4	many	TRBV2	.	CASSPTGSSEKLFF	TGTGCCAGCAGTCCCACAGGGTCGAGCGAAAAACTGTTTTTT
TRBJ2-1	medium-sized	TRBV19	.	CASSGIWGREQFF	TGTGCCAGTAGTGGGATTTGGGGTCGTGAGCAGTTCTTC
TRBJ2-3	many	TRBV12-3/TRBV12-4	.	CASSSRWALDTQYF	TGTGCCAGCAGTTCGCGGTGGGCATTGGATACGCAGTATTTT
TRBJ2-3	few	TRBV7-7	TRBD1	CASSSGTAAGTDTQYF	TGTGCCAGCAGCTCTGGGACAGCGGCGGGCACAGATACGCAGTATTTT
TRBJ2-3	many	TRBV24-1	.	CATSDPTLGGRGYPPDTQYF	TGTGCCACCAGTGACCCGACTTTGGGTGGCCGGGGATATCCCCCAGATACGCAGTATTTT
TRBJ1-4	many	TRBV29-1	.	CSVSTSGTENEKLFF	TGCAGCGTTTCGACTTCCGGGACGGAGAATGAAAAACTGTTTTTT
TRBJ1-1	few	TRBV29-1	.	CSVHRDPAEAFF	TGCAGCGTTCACCGGGACCCTGCTGAAGCTTTCTTT
TRBJ2-5	many	TRBV6-6	.	CASSYYRDSQYF	TGTGCCAGCAGTTATTACAGGGATTCCCAGTACTTC
TRBJ2-7	.	TRBV7-2	.	CASSLNSPQLPGEQYF	TGTGCCAGCAGCTTAAACTCCCCACAACTTCCGGGAGAGCAGTACTTC
TRBJ1-5	many	TRBV19	.	CASSLTGNLNQPQHF	TGTGCCAGTAGCTTGACAGGTAACCTCAATCAGCCCCAGCATTTT
TRBJ1-5	many	TRBV20-1	.	CSASERAHNQPQHF	TGCAGTGCTAGTGAAAGAGCACACAATCAGCCCCAGCATTTT
TRBJ2-3	many	TRBV19	TRBD2	CASSIDPSGSPDTQYF	TGTGCCAGTAGTATAGATCCTAGCGGGAGCCCAGATACGCAGTATTTT
TRBJ2-7	many	TRBV29-1	TRBD2	CSVEGRKLGLAGGRFAYEQYF	TGCAGCGTTGAAGGACGGAAGTTGGGACTAGCGGGAGGTCGTTTCGCCTACGAGCAGTACTTC
TRBJ1-1	.	TRBV10-1	.	CASSIDRNTEAFF	TGCGCCAGCAGTATCGACCGAAACACTGAAGCTTTCTTT
TRBJ2-2	.	TRBV11-1	TRBD2	CASSLTGGNTGELFF	TGTGCCAGCAGCTTAACGGGAGGAAACACCGGGGAGCTGTTTTTT
TRBJ2-1	.	TRBV19	.	CARTSEGDNEQFF	TGTGCCAGGACCTCTGAGGGAGACAATGAGCAGTTCTTC
TRBJ2-3	medium-sized	TRBV5-8	.	CASSFVDTQYF	TGTGCCAGCAGCTTCGTAGATACGCAGTATTTT
TRBJ1-1	many	TRBV27	.	CASSLGKGAEAFF	TGTGCCAGCAGTTTGGGGAAGGGGGCTGAAGCTTTCTTT
TRBJ2-3	medium-sized	TRBV4-3	.	CASSQGAYPRADTQYF	TGCGCCAGCAGCCAGGGGGCGTACCCAAGGGCAGATACGCAGTATTTT
TRBJ2-1	few	TRBV7-2	TRBD1	CASSSDRQGYKQFF	TGTGCCAGCAGCTCTGACCGACAGGGATACAAGCAGTTCTTC
TRBJ2-1	many	TRBV4-1	.	CASSQYNEQFF	TGCGCCAGCAGCCAATACAATGAGCAGTTCTTC
TRBJ2-5	many	TRBV20-1	.	CSASWGPETQYF	TGCAGTGCTAGTTGGGGGCCGGAGACCCAGTACTTC
TRBJ1-5	many	TRBV6-1	TRBD1	CASSDGQGGGQPQHF	TGTGCCAGCAGCGATGGACAGGGAGGAGGCCAGCCCCAGCATTTT
TRBJ2-5	many	TRBV29-1	.	CSVTSNQETQYF	TGCAGCGTCACTAGTAACCAAGAGACCCAGTACTTC
TRBJ2-1	few	TRBV20-1	.	CSARTYSYNEQFF	TGCAGTGCCAGGACTTACTCCTACAATGAGCAGTTCTTC
TRBJ2-3	many	TRBV2	TRBD2	CASSRWTSGTGTDTQYF	TGTGCCAGCAGTCGCTGGACTAGCGGGACCGGCACAGATACGCAGTATTTT
TRBJ1-5	.	TRBV6-1	.	CASSESGAQPQHF	TGTGCCAGCAGTGAATCAGGGGCTCAGCCCCAGCATTTT
TRBJ1-5	many	TRBV2	TRBD1	CASSRGQGGNQPQHF	TGTGCCAGCTCCCGGGGACAGGGTGGCAATCAGCCCCAGCATTTT
TRBJ2-2	few	TRBV28	.	CASSLLRQTGELFF	TGTGCCAGCAGTTTACTGAGGCAAACCGGGGAGCTGTTTTTT
TRBJ2-1	many	TRBV20-1	TRBD1	CSARDGQGLYNEQFF	TGCAGTGCTAGAGATGGACAGGGATTGTACAATGAGCAGTTCTTC
TRBJ2-1	.	TRBV7-6	.	CASSLTGSYSIMAQFF	TGTGCCAGCAGCTTAACAGGTTCCTACAGTATAATGGCGCAGTTCTTC
TRBJ2-1	many	TRBV6-1	.	CASSERVGSSYNEQFF	TGTGCCAGCAGTGAACGGGTAGGGAGCTCCTACAATGAGCAGTTCTTC
TRBJ2-7	many	TRBV7-8	TRBD1	CASSPHPPGGEQYF	TGTGCCAGCAGCCCGCACCCCCCAGGGGGCGAGCAGTACTTC
TRBJ1-1	many	TRBV6-1	TRBD1	CATLGQVNTEAFF	TGTGCCACCCTGGGACAGGTGAACACTGAAGCTTTCTTT
TRBJ2-1	many	TRBV7-2	.	CASSLAEANEQFF	TGTGCCAGCAGCTTAGCGGAAGCCAATGAGCAGTTCTTC
TRBJ2-5	many	TRBV11-2	.	CASSWEEETQYF	TGTGCCAGCAGCTGGGAGGAAGAGACCCAGTACTTC
TRBJ2-1	.	TRBV24-1	TRBD2	CATSDPSTAGGRYNEQFF	TGTGCCACCAGTGACCCCTCCACGGCGGGAGGCCGCTACAATGAGCAGTTCTTC
TRBJ1-2	.	TRBV29-1	TRBD1	CSAGPQGYGYTF	TGCAGCGCTGGACCACAGGGGTATGGCTACACCTTC
TRBJ1-2	many	TRBV20-1	.	CSARAEGGYTF	TGCAGTGCTAGAGCGGAGGGTGGCTACACCTTC
TRBJ2-1	many	TRBV12-3/TRBV12-4	.	CASTPPLRDEQFF	TGTGCCAGCACTCCGCCGTTGAGGGATGAGCAGTTCTTC
TRBJ2-1	few	TRBV19	.	CASSLPNHNEQFF	TGTGCCAGTAGTCTACCAAACCACAATGAGCAGTTCTTC
TRBJ2-7	many	TRBV6-5	.	CASSYGPTYEQYF	TGTGCCAGCAGTTACGGGCCGACCTACGAGCAGTACTTC
TRBJ2-1	many	TRBV6-2/TRBV6-3	.	CASSYSRAPHNEQFF	TGTGCCAGCAGTTACTCAAGGGCTCCCCACAATGAGCAGTTCTTC
TRBJ2-1	few	TRBV28	.	CASSLWTESSYNEQFF	TGTGCCAGCAGTCTCTGGACGGAGAGCTCCTACAATGAGCAGTTCTTC
TRBJ1-5	many	TRBV6-4	.	CASSPSGGRQPQHF	TGTGCCAGCAGTCCCTCGGGAGGCCGTCAGCCCCAGCATTTT
TRBJ1-2	many	TRBV19	.	CASSIVNGGYTF	TGTGCCAGTAGTATAGTCAATGGTGGCTACACCTTC
TRBJ2-6	many	TRBV7-2	TRBD1	CASSSPGQGTGANVLTF	TGTGCCAGCAGCTCACCGGGACAGGGGACTGGGGCCAACGTCCTGACTTTC
TRBJ2-7	many	TRBV7-6	.	CASSYDYEQYF	TGTGCCAGCAGCTACGACTACGAGCAGTACTTC
TRBJ2-3	many	TRBV11-2	.	CASKAGFSFTFSTDTQYF	TGTGCCAGCAAAGCGGGTTTTTCTTTTACATTCAGCACAGATACGCAGTATTTT